This T cell receptor beta chain emerged from a study of T-cell reconstitution after alpha-beta-depleted transplantation in children. The CDR3 covers 11 residues. CDR1 and CDR2 (germline): KGHSH, LQKENI. In its sample, this clonotype was seen many times. The junction and the germline gene differ at one end; a read error may be behind it. Unique molecular identifiers were incorporated when the TCRbeta library was constructed. MiXCR, applied by TCRdb to the PCR reads, yields one record per CDR3 protein. The sample consists of some 500,000 distinct CDR3 sequences, about a sixth of them appearing once. Here the sequenced sample was PBMCs from the stem cell graft donor, taken from the stem cell graft. The chain couples TRBV18 to TRBJ2-3; D uncertain. The receptor comes from a human donor who donated a stem cell graft to a child with acute lymphoblastic leukemia. CDR3 amino acids: CASSHTDTQYF. The CDR3 coding sequence is TGCGCCAGCAGCCACACAGATACGCAGTATTTT.